Listed here are 32 T cell receptor beta chains from one sample, sequenced in a study of blood T cell repertoires in COVID-19. Here immunoSEQ multiplex PCR was the method, and the copy in TCRdb shows in-frame clones only, minus some. The table lists hundreds of thousands of clones, roughly 90% of them singletons. Sequencing was done on a sample of peripheral blood. All receptors derive from a woman aged 50 to 60 with active or convalescent COVID-19.

V usage is TRBV5-5 and J usage is TRBJ1-1, with D possibly being TRBD1 (6 bases). CDR1 is SGHKS and CDR2 is YYEKEE in the germline V gene (reference sequence). The CDR3 loop spans 15 amino acids. V lost 4 bases to trimming and J lost 5 bases, with 18 bases between them. The CDR3 nucleotides are TGTGCCAGCAGCCTGGATGCAGGACAGTCAACTGAAGCTTTCTTT. It encodes CASSLDAGQSTEAFF.

The J gene is TRBJ2-3, the V gene TRBV6-1; 9 bases align to TRBD1. CDR3 length equals 17 residues. V gave up 2 bases and J gave up 0 bases; unmatched junction bases: 6. From germline, CDR1 is MNHNS and CDR2 SASEGT. The CDR3 reads CASSETGGARSTDTQYF. In DNA form, the CDR3 reads TGTGCCAGCAGTGAAACAGGGGGCGCACGGAGCACAGATACGCAGTATTTT.

The V gene is TRBV7-8, the J gene TRBJ2-7; TRBD2 might be the D (5 bases). Per the germline V gene, CDR1 is SGHVS and CDR2 is FQNEAQ. The CDR3 loop spans 14 amino acids. Deletions cut 3 bases from V and 2 bases from J, with 11 bases between. The CDR3 spells CASSLRRSAYEQYF. The CDR3 bases are TGTGCCAGCAGCTTGAGGAGGTCAGCCTACGAGCAGTACTTC.

This chain uses TRBV19 with TRBJ1-2; 9 bases line up with TRBD1. Germline V gene data show CDR1 as LNHDA and CDR2 as SQIVND (reference sequence). The CDR3 is made up of 14 amino acids. V shed 5 bases and J 7 bases; nucleotides not matched to a gene: 8. The CDR3 sequence is CASSLSGTGSGYTF. The CDR3 DNA reads as TGTGCCAGTAGTCTTTCCGGGACAGGGAGTGGCTACACCTTC. Complete variable domain (other parts from reference TRBV19 and TRBJ1-2): DGGITQSPKYLFRKEGQNVTLSCEQNLNHDAMYWYRQDPGQGLRLIYYSQIVNDFQKGDIAEGYSVSREKKESFPLTVTSAQKNPTAFYLCASSLSGTGSGYTFGSGTRLTVV.

This sequence joins TRBV6-5 and TRBJ1-6; 7 bases are shared with TRBD1. This CDR3 is built from 12 residues. The V gene end was trimmed by 7 bases and the J gene end by 16 bases; junction bases not matched to a gene: 10. CDR1 is MNHEY and CDR2 is SVGAGI in the germline V gene. CDR3 amino acids: CASTRTGQDLHF. CDR3 DNA sequence: TGTGCCAGCACAAGGACAGGACAGGATCTCCACTTT.

This clone was counted a few times. The chain combines TRBV30 with TRBJ2-1; 8 nucleotides agree with TRBD2. Germline values: CDR1 GTSNPN, CDR2 SVGIG (reference sequence). V lost 1 base to trimming and J lost 1 base; unmatched junction nucleotides: 9. The CDR3 is made up of 17 amino acids. The CDR3 loop is CAWSGAWVAGSYNEQFF. The CDR3 region has the DNA TGTGCCTGGAGTGGGGCGTGGGTAGCGGGGTCCTACAATGAGCAGTTCTTC.

As concerns this clone: This sample includes further DNA sequences coding for the same CDR3. The chain carries TRBV18 and TRBJ1-1, with 7 bases fitting TRBD1. V gave up 6 bases and J gave up 1 base; unmatched junction bases: 5. Per the germline V gene, CDR1 is KGHSH and CDR2 is LQKENI. The CDR3 extends over 14 amino acids. CDR3 residues: CASSSTGENTEAFF. DNA of the CDR3: TGTGCCAGCTCGTCAACAGGGGAGAACACTGAAGCTTTCTTT.

The V gene is TRBV9, the J gene TRBJ2-1, with 8 bases identical to TRBD1. V shed 3 bases and J 4 bases; nucleotides not matched to a gene: 9. CDR3 size: 16 residues. The germline V gene encodes CDR1 SGDLS and CDR2 YYNGEE. The chain's CDR3 is CASSGPGQGLYNEQFF. The CDR3 DNA follows: TGTGCCAGCAGCGGACCCGGACAGGGTCTTTACAATGAGCAGTTCTTC.

V and J are TRBV4-2 and TRBJ1-3; D gene uncertain. Germline V gives CDR1 LGHNA, CDR2 YNFKEQ. Trimming shortened V by 3 bases and J by 0 bases, and 12 bases separated the two germline ends. The CDR3 consists of 16 residues. The CDR3 nucleotides are TGTGCCAGCAGCCAGGCAACTCAGGCCTCTGGAAACACCATATATTTT. Amino acids: CASSQATQASGNTIYF.

The V and J genes are TRBV6-5 and TRBJ2-1; 8 bases align to TRBD1. Per the germline V gene, CDR1 is MNHEY and CDR2 is SVGAGI. CDR3 size: 13 residues. The V gene end was trimmed by 6 bases and the J gene end by 6 bases; junction bases not matched to a gene: 4. The CDR3 DNA reads as TGTGCCAGCAGCAGGACAGGGCGCAATGAGCAGTTCTTC. Translating gives CASSRTGRNEQFF.

The chain is built from TRBV13 and TRBJ2-7; TRBD1 matches 7 bases. The CDR3 loop spans 16 amino acids. From germline, CDR1 is PRHDT and CDR2 FYEKMQ (reference sequence). Germline trimming cut 0 bases from V and 3 bases from J; bases unmatched to any gene: 8. CDR3 nucleotide sequence: TGTGCCAGCAGCTTAGGGTCCGGGACAGCTCTCTACGAGCAGTACTTC. This sequence encodes CASSLGSGTALYEQYF.

The V gene is TRBV18, the J gene TRBJ2-5; TRBD1 might be the D (5 bases). Germline V lookup: CDR1 KGHSH, CDR2 LQKENI. The length of the CDR3 is 16 residues. V lost 3 bases, J lost 1 base, and 15 bases lay in between. CDR3 in amino acids: CASSPPPMGLQETQYF. Written as DNA, the CDR3 is TGTGCCAGCTCACCCCCCCCCATGGGGCTCCAAGAGACCCAGTACTTC. Full variable domain (outside the CDR3, taken from reference TRBV18 and TRBJ2-5): NAGVMQNPRHLVRRRGQEARLRCSPMKGHSHVYWYRQLPEEGLKFMVYLQKENIIDESGMPKERFSAEFPKEGPSILRIQQVVRGDSAAYFCASSPPPMGLQETQYFGPGTRLLVL.

This clone occurred a few times. The chain is built from TRBV19 and TRBJ1-2, with TRBD1 matching over 10 bases. CDR3 length equals 15 residues. The J segment lost 4 bases and the V segment lost 3 bases, leaving 5 bases of the junction unmatched. Germline CDR1 LNHDA, CDR2 SQIVND (reference sequence). The CDR3 DNA reads as TGTGCCAGTAGTATGCCGGGACAGGGGCCCTATGGCTACACCTTC. Translated: CASSMPGQGPYGYTF.

CDR3 amino acids: CASSSGQGAGEQYF. In nucleotides, the CDR3 is TGCGCCAGCAGCTCGGGACAGGGGGCAGGAGAGCAGTACTTC. The chain employs TRBV5-1 and TRBJ2-7, with 12 bases identical to TRBD1. The V gene's germline CDR1 is SGHRS and CDR2 YFSETQ. With 3 bases clipped from V and 7 bases from J, the junction kept 5 bases outside the gene matches. The CDR3 consists of 14 residues.

The rearrangement links TRBV9 to TRBJ1-6; D is unclear. Germline assignment: CDR1 SGDLS and CDR2 YYNGEE. The CDR3 has 17 amino acids. V was pared by 0 bases and J by 3 bases, with 13 bases between. The CDR3 region has the DNA TGTGCCAGCAGCGTAGAACATTACACCCTCTATAATTCACCCCTCCACTTT. Translating gives CASSVEHYTLYNSPLHF.

This chain uses TRBV28 with TRBJ1-2, with 7 bases fitting TRBD1. V trimming: 5 bases; J trimming: 3 bases; junction bases outside the gene matches: 6. The germline gives CDR1 MDHEN, CDR2 SYDVKM. The CDR3 extends over 14 amino acids. The CDR3 DNA reads TGTGCCAGCAGTACGGGACAGTACCACTATGGCTACACCTTC. This sequence encodes CASSTGQYHYGYTF.

This rearrangement joins TRBV11-1 to TRBJ2-5; D is undetermined. Trimming left V 1 base short and J 5 bases short, with 11 bases between. Germline CDR1 reads SGHAT; CDR2 reads FQDESV (reference sequence). CDR3 length: 14 amino acids. The CDR3 here is CASSLDYRSETQYF. The CDR3 DNA follows: TGTGCCAGCAGCTTAGACTACCGATCGGAGACCCAGTACTTC.

As for this clone: The same CDR3 can be traced to other DNA sequences in this sample. In DNA form, the CDR3 reads TGTGCCAGCAGCTTGGACAGGGGGCTTACTGAAGCTTTCTTT. Translation gives CASSLDRGLTEAFF. This chain links TRBV7-2 with TRBJ1-1; 11 positions agree with TRBD1. This CDR3 is 14 amino acids long. In germline, CDR1 is SGHTA, CDR2 FQGNSA. Trimming at V came to 3 bases and at J to 5 bases, leaving 2 bases not matched to a gene.

The chain employs TRBV7-9 and TRBJ2-3, with TRBD2 identical over 13 bases. There are 17 residues in the CDR3. Per germline, CDR1 SEHNR and CDR2 FQNEAQ (reference sequence). The ends lost 3 bases at V and 6 bases at J; junction bases unmatched: 9. The chain's CDR3 is CASSFMRTSGSRDTQYF. DNA of the CDR3: TGTGCCAGCAGCTTTATGCGGACTAGCGGGAGCCGGGATACGCAGTATTTT.

The rearrangement joins TRBV6-5 to TRBJ2-7; TRBD1 aligns across 12 bases. Germline CDR1 is MNHEY and CDR2 is SVGAGI. The V and J ends lost 0 bases and 3 bases, in that order; junction bases with no gene match: 3. This CDR3 has 16 residues. CDR3 DNA: TGTGCCAGCAGTTACTCCGGGACAGGGGGCAACTACGAGCAGTACTTC. Its protein product is CASSYSGTGGNYEQYF.

V and J are TRBV4-3 and TRBJ2-5; D may be TRBD2 (6 bases). This CDR3 is 16 amino acids long. The germline V gene encodes CDR1 LGHNA and CDR2 YSLEER. V lost 0 bases and J lost 4, with 15 bases in between. Here the CDR3 DNA reads TGCGCCAGCAGCCAAGACATCGGGACTGAGAGAGAGACCCAGTACTTC. Translating it yields CASSQDIGTERETQYF.

This clone has a handful of counts. The chain carries TRBV11-2 and TRBJ1-3; D might be TRBD1 (6 bases). Trimming pared 5 bases from V and 3 bases from J, leaving 11 bases between. CDR1 is SGHAT and CDR2 is FQNNGV in the germline V gene. The CDR3 spans 14 residues. CDR3: CASSNQGHGNTIYF. The CDR3 nucleotides are TGTGCCAGCAGCAATCAGGGGCATGGAAACACCATATATTTT.

The sample holds one count of this clone. The rearrangement uses TRBV18 and TRBJ1-4; D remains unclear. CDR3 size: 15 residues. Germline CDR1 and CDR2: KGHSH and LQKENI. The V end was cut by 2 bases, the J end by 6 bases, with 13 bases between. CDR3 bases: TGTGCCAGCTCACCAGTTTCACAGTCTGATGAAAAACTGTTTTTT. It specifies CASSPVSQSDEKLFF.

The CDR3 region is CASSLNSLSYNEQFF. In DNA form, the CDR3 reads TGTGCCAGCAGCTTGAACAGCCTCTCCTACAATGAGCAGTTCTTC. V usage is TRBV5-4 and J usage is TRBJ2-1; D not certain. With 1 base removed from V and 0 bases from J, the gap between germline ends came to 8 bases. CDR3 length: 15 amino acids. Germline values: CDR1 SGHNT, CDR2 YYREEE (reference sequence).

This clone showed up just once. The chain combines TRBV6-2 or TRBV6-3 with TRBJ1-2, with D perhaps TRBD1 (5 bases). The CDR3 extends over 15 amino acids. Per germline, CDR1 MNHEY and CDR2 SVGEGT. Trimming removed 7 bases at V and 6 bases at J, with 21 bases between. CDR3 bases: TGTGCCAGCACCCCAAGACGACAGTTGGGGCATGGCTACACCTTC. This codes for CASTPRRQLGHGYTF.

This clone came up many times. V gene TRBV2 combines with J gene TRBJ2-7; 8 bases fit TRBD1. The germline gives CDR1 SNHLY, CDR2 FYNNEI. The length of the CDR3 is 13 residues. The V segment lost 3 bases and the J segment 6 bases; nucleotides outside the gene matches: 4. The DNA for the CDR3 is TGTGCCAGCAGTGATTTCGACAGGGGCGAGCAGTACTTC. As protein: CASSDFDRGEQYF.

The rearrangement links TRBV7-9 to TRBJ1-6; D is ambiguous. V was cut by 5 bases and J by 10 bases, with 24 bases left in between. Germline assignment: CDR1 SEHNR and CDR2 FQNEAQ (reference sequence). The CDR3 extends over 17 amino acids. The CDR3 is CASSPRPDGIDLSPLHF. In DNA form, the CDR3 reads TGTGCCAGCAGCCCCCGACCGGACGGGATCGATCTCTCACCCCTCCACTTT.

V usage is TRBV3-1 (or the pseudogene TRBV3-2) and J usage is TRBJ2-1; D possibly corresponds to TRBD2 (7 bases). The CDR3 runs 13 residues. V lost 5 bases, J lost 9 bases, and 14 bases lay in between. Germline assignment: CDR1 LGHDT and CDR2 YNNKEL (reference sequence). The CDR3 nucleotides are TGTGCCAGCAGCAGGGGGGGGGCCATTGAGCAGTTCTTC. It encodes CASSRGGAIEQFF.

The chain employs TRBV3-1 (or the pseudogene TRBV3-2) and TRBJ2-1; 10 bases agree with TRBD2. CDR3 length: 16 amino acids. Germline CDR1 LGHDT, CDR2 YNNKEL (reference sequence). Unmatched junction bases numbered 9, after V lost 2 bases and J lost 8 bases. The CDR3 bases are TGTGCCAGCAGCCAATGGGCTAGCGGGAGTCGGCATGAGCAGTTCTTC. Translated, it gives CASSQWASGSRHEQFF.

The V and J genes are TRBV7-9 and TRBJ1-2; a possible D gene is TRBD1 (5 bases). This CDR3 has 13 residues. V shed 6 bases and J shed 4 bases, with 12 bases lying between them. The germline gives CDR1 SEHNR, CDR2 FQNEAQ (reference sequence). CDR3: CASSFDSFYGYTF. Written as DNA, the CDR3 is TGTGCCAGCAGTTTCGACAGCTTCTATGGCTACACCTTC.

This clone turned up a few times. This chain links TRBV4-1 with TRBJ1-2; D is ambiguous. Trimming left V 1 base short and J 6 bases short, with 18 bases between. Germline V gene sequence: CDR1 MGHRA, CDR2 YSYEKL. The CDR3 has 16 residues. The CDR3 loop reads CASSQVYRQVVDGYTF. CDR3 coding DNA: TGCGCCAGCAGCCAAGTTTATAGGCAGGTTGTTGATGGCTACACCTTC.

This clone was observed a single time. This chain connects TRBV5-6 to TRBJ1-2; no clear D. The CDR3 runs to 17 residues. V was pared by 4 bases and J by 0 bases, with 19 bases between. CDR1 and CDR2 from the germline V gene are SGHDT and YYEEEE. The CDR3 loop is CASSRLGRVEANYGYTF. CDR3 DNA sequence: TGTGCCAGCAGCCGCCTAGGTCGGGTGGAGGCTAACTATGGCTACACCTTC.